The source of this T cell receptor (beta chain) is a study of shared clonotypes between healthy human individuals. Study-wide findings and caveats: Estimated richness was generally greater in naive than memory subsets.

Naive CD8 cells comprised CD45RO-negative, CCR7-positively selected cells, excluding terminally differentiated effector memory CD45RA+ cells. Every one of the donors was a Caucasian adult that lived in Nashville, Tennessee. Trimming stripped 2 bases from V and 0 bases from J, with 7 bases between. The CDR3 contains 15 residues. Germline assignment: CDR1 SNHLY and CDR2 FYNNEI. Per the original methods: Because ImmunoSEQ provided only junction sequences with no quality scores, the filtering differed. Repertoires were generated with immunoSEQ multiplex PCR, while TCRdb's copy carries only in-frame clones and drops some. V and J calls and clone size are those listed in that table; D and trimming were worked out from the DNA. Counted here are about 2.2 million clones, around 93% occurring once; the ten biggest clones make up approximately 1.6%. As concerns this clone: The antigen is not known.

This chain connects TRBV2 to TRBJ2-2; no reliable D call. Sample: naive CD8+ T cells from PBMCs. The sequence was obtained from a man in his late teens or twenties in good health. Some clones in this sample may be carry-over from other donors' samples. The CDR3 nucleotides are TGTGCCAGCAGTGAAAGGGAATCGAACACCGGGGAGCTGTTTTTT. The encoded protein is CASSERESNTGELFF.